Reported below is one TCR beta chain. The source material, RNA transcripts, was used to amplify TCR beta CDR3 regions. Initially, a first-round RT-PCR of the TCR CDR3 employed the HTBI primer set. MiXCR was run by TCRdb on the multiplex PCR reads, yielding one entry per CDR3 protein. The sample holds about 59,000 distinct CDR3 sequences, roughly 50% seen once. The entry originates in a study of T cells in Graves' hyperthyroidism and ophthalmopathy. The CDR3 runs to 14 residues. V was trimmed by 3 bases and J by 3 bases, leaving 12 bases between them. Germline loops: CDR1 SGHDN, CDR2 FVKESK. The V call is TRBV14, the J call TRBJ2-7, with no clear D. The sequenced sample was blood. This sequence originates from a woman in her sixties with Graves' ophthalmopathy. CDR3 sequence reads: CASSHGDKLYEQYF. CDR3 nucleotides: TGTGCCAGCAGCCATGGCGACAAACTCTACGAGCAGTACTTC.